This record concerns one TCR beta chain sequence. No antigen is known for it. This sample's treatment: approximately 9-day PBMC culture with coronavirus spike peptide pools or control peptides (ViraFEST assay). At the Johns Hopkins FTIC core, DNA taken from cultured CD4+ T cells was sequenced by way of the Oncomine TCR Beta short-read assay. TCRdb reprocessed the PCR reads with MiXCR, giving one entry per CDR3 protein. The sample includes 10,000 to 15,000 distinct CDR3 sequences, approximately 60% seen only once; the top ten take around 7.8%. The sample is drawn from a study of vaccination and CD4 T cells after COVID-19. With 6 bases removed from V and 2 bases from J, the gap between germline ends came to 19 bases. Germline V gene sequence: CDR1 MDHEN, CDR2 SYDVKM. This CDR3 spans 16 amino acids.

The source material was CD4+ T cells from blood, cultured in vitro. This TCR was recovered from a human donor who had recovered from COVID-19. This chain uses TRBV28 with TRBJ2-5, with TRBD2 as a possible D gene (5 bases). This CDR3 reads CASSPRSDFVQETQYF. The DNA of the CDR3 is TGTGCCAGCAGCCCCCGTTCGGACTTCGTTCAAGAGACCCAGTACTTC.